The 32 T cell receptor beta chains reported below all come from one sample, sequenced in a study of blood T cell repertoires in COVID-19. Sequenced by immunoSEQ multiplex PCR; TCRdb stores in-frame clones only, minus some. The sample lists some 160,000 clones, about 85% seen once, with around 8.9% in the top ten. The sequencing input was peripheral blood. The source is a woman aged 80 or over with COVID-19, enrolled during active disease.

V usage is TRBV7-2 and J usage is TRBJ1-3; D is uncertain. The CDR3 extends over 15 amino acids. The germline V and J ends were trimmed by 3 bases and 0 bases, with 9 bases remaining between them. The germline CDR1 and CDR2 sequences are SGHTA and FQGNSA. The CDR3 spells CASSFRELSGNTIYF. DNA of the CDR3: TGTGCCAGCAGCTTTCGGGAACTCTCTGGAAACACCATATATTTT. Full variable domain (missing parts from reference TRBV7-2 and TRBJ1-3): GAGVSQSPSNKVTEKGKDVELRCDPISGHTALYWYRQSLGQGLEFLIYFQGNSAPDKSGLPSDRFSAERTGGSVSTLTIQRTQQEDSAVYLCASSFRELSGNTIYFGEGSWLTVV.

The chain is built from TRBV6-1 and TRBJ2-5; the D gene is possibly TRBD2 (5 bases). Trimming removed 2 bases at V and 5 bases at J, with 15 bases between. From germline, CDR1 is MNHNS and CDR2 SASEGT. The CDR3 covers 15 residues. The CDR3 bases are TGTGCCAGCAGTGAACCGATGGGGAGTGCGGAGACCCAGTACTTC. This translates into CASSEPMGSAETQYF.

CDR3 nucleotide sequence: TGTGCCAGTAGTATAGTTACAGGGGACACAGATACGCAGTATTTT. Encoded protein: CASSIVTGDTDTQYF. The rearrangement links TRBV19 to TRBJ2-3, with 7 bases aligning to TRBD1. The CDR3 extends over 15 amino acids. The junction had 3 bases not matched to a gene; V was cut back by 1 base and J by 2 bases. Per the germline V gene, CDR1 is LNHDA and CDR2 is SQIVND (reference sequence).

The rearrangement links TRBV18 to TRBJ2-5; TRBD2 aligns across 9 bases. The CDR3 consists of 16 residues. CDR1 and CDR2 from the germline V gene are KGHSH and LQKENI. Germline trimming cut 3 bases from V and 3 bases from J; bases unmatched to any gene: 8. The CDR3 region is CASSPASGDLKETQYF. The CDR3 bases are TGTGCCAGCTCACCCGCTAGCGGGGACCTTAAAGAGACCCAGTACTTC.

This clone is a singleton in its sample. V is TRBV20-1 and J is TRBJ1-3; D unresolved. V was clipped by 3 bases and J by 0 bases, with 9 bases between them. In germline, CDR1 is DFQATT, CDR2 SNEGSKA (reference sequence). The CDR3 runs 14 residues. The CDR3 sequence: CSASTRLSGNTIYF. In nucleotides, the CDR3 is TGCAGTGCTAGTACAAGACTCTCTGGAAACACCATATATTTT.

In DNA, the CDR3 is TGTGCCAGCAGCCAATCCTACACCGGGGAGCTGTTTTTT. This sequence encodes CASSQSYTGELFF. This sequence joins TRBV3-1 (or the pseudogene TRBV3-2) and TRBJ2-2; D is undetermined. V lost 2 bases, J lost 3 bases, and 4 bases lay in between. This CDR3 is 13 amino acids long. Germline CDR1 LGHDT, CDR2 YNNKEL (reference sequence).

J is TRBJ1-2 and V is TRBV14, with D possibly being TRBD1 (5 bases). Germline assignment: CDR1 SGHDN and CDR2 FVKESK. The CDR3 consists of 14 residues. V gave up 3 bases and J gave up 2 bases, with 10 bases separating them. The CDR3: CASSHGGGNYGYTF. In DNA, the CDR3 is TGTGCCAGCAGCCACGGTGGGGGGAACTATGGCTACACCTTC.

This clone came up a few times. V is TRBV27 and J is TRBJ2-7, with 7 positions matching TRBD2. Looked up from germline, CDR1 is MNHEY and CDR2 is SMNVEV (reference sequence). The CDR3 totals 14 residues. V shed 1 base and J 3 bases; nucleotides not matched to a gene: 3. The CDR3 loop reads CASSLFSGIYEQYF. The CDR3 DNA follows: TGTGCCAGCAGTTTATTCAGCGGGATCTACGAGCAGTACTTC.

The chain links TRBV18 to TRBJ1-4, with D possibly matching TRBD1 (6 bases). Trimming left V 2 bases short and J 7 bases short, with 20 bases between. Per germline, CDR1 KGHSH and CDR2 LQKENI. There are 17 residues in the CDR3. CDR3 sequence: CASSPGTSRFIGEKLFF. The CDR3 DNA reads TGTGCCAGCTCACCAGGGACATCCCGCTTCATCGGTGAAAAACTGTTTTTT.

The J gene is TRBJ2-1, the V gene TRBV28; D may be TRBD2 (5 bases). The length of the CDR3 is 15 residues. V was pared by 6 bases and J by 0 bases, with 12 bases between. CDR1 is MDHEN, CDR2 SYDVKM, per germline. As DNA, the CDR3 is TGTGCCAGCAGGGCCCTAGCCTCCTCCTACAATGAGCAGTTCTTC. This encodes CASRALASSYNEQFF.

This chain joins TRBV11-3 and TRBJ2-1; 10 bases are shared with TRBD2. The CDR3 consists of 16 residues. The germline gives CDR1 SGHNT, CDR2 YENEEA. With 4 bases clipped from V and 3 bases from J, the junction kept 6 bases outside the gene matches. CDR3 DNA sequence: TGTGCCAGCAGCTCTGACCGACTAGCGGGCTACAATGAGCAGTTCTTC. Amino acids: CASSSDRLAGYNEQFF.

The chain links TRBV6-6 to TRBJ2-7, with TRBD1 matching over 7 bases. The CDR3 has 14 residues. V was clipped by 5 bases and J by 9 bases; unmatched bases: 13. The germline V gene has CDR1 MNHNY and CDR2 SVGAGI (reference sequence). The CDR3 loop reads CASSPQGQASRQYF. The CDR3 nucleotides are TGTGCCAGCAGTCCACAGGGGCAAGCGTCGAGGCAGTACTTC.

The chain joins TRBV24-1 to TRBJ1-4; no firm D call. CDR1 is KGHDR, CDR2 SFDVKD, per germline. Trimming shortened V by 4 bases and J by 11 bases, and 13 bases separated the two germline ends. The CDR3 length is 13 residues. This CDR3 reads CATSEVCARKLFF. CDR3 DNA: TGTGCCACCAGTGAGGTCTGCGCGAGGAAACTGTTTTTT.

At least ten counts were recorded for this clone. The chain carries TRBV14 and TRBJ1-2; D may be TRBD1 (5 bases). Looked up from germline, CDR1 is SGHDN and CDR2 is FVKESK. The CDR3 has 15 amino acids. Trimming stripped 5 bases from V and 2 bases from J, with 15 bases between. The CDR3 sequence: CASSLIPGWNYGYTF. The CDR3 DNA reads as TGTGCCAGCAGCTTAATCCCAGGGTGGAACTATGGCTACACCTTC. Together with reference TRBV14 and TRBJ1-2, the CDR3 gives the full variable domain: EAGVTQFPSHSVIEKGQTVTLRCDPISGHDNLYWYRRVMGKEIKFLLHFVKESKQDESGMPNNRFLAERTGGTYSTLKVQPAELEDSGVYFCASSLIPGWNYGYTFGSGTRLTVV.

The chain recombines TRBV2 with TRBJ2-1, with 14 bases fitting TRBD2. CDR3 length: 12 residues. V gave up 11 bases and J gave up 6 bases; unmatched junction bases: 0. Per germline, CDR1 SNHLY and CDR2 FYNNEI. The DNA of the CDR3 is TGTGCCGGGACTAGCGGGAGCAATGAGCAGTTCTTC. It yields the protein CAGTSGSNEQFF.

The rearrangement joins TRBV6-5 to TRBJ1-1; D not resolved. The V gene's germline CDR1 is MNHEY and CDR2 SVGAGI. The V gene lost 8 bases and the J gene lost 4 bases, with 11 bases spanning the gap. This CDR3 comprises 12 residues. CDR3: CASHSSITEAFF. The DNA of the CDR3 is TGTGCCAGCCACAGTTCTATCACTGAAGCTTTCTTT.

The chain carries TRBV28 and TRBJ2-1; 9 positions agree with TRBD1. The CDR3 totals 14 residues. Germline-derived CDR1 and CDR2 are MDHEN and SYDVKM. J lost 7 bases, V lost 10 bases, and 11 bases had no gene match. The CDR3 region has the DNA TGTGCCACCGTCCCGGGACAGGGTTGGAATGAGCAGTTCTTC. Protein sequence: CATVPGQGWNEQFF.

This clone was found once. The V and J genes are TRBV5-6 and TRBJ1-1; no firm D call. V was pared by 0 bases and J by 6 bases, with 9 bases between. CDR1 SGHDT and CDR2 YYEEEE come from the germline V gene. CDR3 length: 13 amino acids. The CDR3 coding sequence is TGTGCCAGCAGCTTGGGTCTCGAGGCTGAAGCTTTCTTT. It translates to CASSLGLEAEAFF.

CDR3 sequence: CASFEQGAVTDTQYF. The DNA for the CDR3 is TGCGCCAGCTTCGAACAGGGGGCTGTTACAGATACGCAGTATTTT. V gene TRBV5-1 combines with J gene TRBJ2-3; 9 bases are shared with TRBD1. Germline trimming cut 7 bases from V and 3 bases from J; bases unmatched to any gene: 9. This CDR3 spans 15 amino acids. Germline values: CDR1 SGHRS, CDR2 YFSETQ.

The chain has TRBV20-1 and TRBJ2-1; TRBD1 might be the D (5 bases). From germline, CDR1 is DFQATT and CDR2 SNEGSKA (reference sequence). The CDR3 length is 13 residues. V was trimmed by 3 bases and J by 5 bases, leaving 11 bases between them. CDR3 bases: TGCAGTGCTAGTGGTGGCAGGGACAATGAGCAGTTCTTC. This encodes CSASGGRDNEQFF.

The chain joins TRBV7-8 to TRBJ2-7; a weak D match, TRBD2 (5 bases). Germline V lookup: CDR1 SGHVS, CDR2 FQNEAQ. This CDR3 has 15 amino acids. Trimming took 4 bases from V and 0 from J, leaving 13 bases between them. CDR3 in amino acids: CASSSLSGTSYEQYF. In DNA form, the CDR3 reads TGTGCCAGCAGCTCTCTGAGCGGAACCTCCTACGAGCAGTACTTC.

The CDR3 sequence: CASSLPGVGNTEAFF. CDR3 nucleotide sequence: TGTGCCAGCAGCCTTCCTGGTGTCGGGAACACTGAAGCTTTCTTT. This rearrangement joins TRBV3-1 (or the pseudogene TRBV3-2) to TRBJ1-1; D is undetermined. CDR3 size: 15 residues. V was shortened by 4 bases and J by 1 base, with 13 bases between the two germline ends. Germline CDR1 and CDR2: LGHDT and YNNKEL (reference sequence).

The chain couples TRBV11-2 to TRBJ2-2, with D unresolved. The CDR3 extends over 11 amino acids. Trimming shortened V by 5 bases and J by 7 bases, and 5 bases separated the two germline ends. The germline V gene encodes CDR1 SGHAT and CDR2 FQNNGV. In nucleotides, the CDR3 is TGTGCCAGCAGCGCAGGCGGGGAGCTGTTTTTT. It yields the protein CASSAGGELFF.

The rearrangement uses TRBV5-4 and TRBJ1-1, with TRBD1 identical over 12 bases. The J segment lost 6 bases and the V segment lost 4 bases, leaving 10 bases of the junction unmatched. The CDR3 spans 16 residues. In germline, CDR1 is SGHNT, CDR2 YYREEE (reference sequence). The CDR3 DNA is TGTGCCAGCAGCAAAGGGACAGGGGGCTCGATCGCTGAAGCTTTCTTT. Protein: CASSKGTGGSIAEAFF.

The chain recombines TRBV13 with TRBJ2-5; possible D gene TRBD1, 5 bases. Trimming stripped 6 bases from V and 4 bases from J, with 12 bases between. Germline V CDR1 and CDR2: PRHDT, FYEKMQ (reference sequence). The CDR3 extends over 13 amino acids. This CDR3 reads CASSFGARETQYF. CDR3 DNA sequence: TGTGCCAGCAGTTTTGGGGCGAGAGAGACCCAGTACTTC.

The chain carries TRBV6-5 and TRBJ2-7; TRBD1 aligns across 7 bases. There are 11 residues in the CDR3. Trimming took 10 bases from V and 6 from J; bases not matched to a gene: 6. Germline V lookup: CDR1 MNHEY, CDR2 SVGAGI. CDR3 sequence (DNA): TGTGCCATCCACCGGGACAGCGAGCAGTACTTC. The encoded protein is CAIHRDSEQYF.

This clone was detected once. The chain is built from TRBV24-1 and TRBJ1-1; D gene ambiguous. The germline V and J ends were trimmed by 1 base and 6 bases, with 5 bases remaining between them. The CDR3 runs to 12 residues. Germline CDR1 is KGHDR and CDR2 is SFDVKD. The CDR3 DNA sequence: TGTGCCACCAGTGATTTCAGGTCTGAAGCTTTCTTT. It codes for CATSDFRSEAFF.

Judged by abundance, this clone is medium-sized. This chain's CDR3 is CASSQDRRGGQSSYEQYF. The CDR3 DNA sequence: TGCGCCAGCAGCCAAGATCGTCGCGGGGGGCAATCCTCCTACGAGCAGTACTTC. This chain joins TRBV4-1 and TRBJ2-7, with 8 bases fitting TRBD2. The germline gives CDR1 MGHRA, CDR2 YSYEKL. The CDR3 contains 18 residues. V lost 0 bases and J lost 0; bases outside the gene matches: 10.

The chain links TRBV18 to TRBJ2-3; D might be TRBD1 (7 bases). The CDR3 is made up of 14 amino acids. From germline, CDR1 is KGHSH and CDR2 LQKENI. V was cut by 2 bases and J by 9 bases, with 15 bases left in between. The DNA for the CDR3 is TGTGCCAGCTCACCAATGGAGGGGGCCGTGACGCAGTATTTT. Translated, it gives CASSPMEGAVTQYF.

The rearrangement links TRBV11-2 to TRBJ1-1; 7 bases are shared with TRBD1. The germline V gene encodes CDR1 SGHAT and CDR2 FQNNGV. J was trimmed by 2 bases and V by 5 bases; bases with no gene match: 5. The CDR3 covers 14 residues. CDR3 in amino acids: CASSTGTANTEAFF. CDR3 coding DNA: TGTGCCAGCAGCACCGGGACAGCAAACACTGAAGCTTTCTTT.

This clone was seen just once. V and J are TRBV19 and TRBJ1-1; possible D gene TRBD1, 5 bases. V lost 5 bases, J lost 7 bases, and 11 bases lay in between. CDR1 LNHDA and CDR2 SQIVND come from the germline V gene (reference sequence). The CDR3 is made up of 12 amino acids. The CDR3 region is CASSRRDYEAFF. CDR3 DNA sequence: TGTGCCAGTAGTCGCAGGGATTATGAAGCTTTCTTT.

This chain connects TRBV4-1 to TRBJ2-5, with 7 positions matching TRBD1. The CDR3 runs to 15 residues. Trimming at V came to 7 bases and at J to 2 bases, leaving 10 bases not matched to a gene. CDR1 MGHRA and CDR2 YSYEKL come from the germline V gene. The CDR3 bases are TGCGCCAGCACGAGACGACAGGGCCTACAAGAGACCCAGTACTTC. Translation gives CASTRRQGLQETQYF.